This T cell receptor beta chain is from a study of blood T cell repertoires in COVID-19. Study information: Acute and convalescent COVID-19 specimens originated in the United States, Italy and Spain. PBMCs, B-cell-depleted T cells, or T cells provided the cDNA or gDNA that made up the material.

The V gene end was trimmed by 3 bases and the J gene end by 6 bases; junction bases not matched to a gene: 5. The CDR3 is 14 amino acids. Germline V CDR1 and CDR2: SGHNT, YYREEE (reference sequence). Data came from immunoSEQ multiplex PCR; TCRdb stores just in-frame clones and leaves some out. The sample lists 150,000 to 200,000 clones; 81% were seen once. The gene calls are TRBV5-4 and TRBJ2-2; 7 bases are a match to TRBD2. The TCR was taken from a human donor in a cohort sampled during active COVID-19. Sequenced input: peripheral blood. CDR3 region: CASSSTSDSGELFF. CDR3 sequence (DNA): TGTGCCAGCAGCTCAACTAGCGACTCCGGGGAGCTGTTTTTT.